This TCR beta chain is from a study of blood T cell repertoires in COVID-19. The wider study: The United States, Italy and Spain provided the acute and convalescent COVID-19 samples.

How the authors handled the data: Counts of nucleated cells, estimated from reference gene primer amplification, were obtained. Assay: immunoSEQ multiplex PCR; the TCRdb copy retains only in-frame clones and omits some. That table gives V, J and clone size, and the DNA gave D and trimming. The sample lists 200,000 to 250,000 clones, 82% occurring once. The ends lost 1 base at V and 4 bases at J; junction bases unmatched: 6. CDR1 LGHNA and CDR2 YSLEER come from the germline V gene. This CDR3 is built from 15 residues. The source is a woman in her thirties or forties with acute or convalescent COVID-19. Sample: peripheral blood. This rearrangement joins TRBV4-3 to TRBJ1-2; TRBD1 matches at 7 bases. CDR3 region: CASSQGGRGSYGYTF. CDR3 DNA: TGCGCCAGCAGCCAAGGGGGCAGGGGGAGCTATGGCTACACCTTC.